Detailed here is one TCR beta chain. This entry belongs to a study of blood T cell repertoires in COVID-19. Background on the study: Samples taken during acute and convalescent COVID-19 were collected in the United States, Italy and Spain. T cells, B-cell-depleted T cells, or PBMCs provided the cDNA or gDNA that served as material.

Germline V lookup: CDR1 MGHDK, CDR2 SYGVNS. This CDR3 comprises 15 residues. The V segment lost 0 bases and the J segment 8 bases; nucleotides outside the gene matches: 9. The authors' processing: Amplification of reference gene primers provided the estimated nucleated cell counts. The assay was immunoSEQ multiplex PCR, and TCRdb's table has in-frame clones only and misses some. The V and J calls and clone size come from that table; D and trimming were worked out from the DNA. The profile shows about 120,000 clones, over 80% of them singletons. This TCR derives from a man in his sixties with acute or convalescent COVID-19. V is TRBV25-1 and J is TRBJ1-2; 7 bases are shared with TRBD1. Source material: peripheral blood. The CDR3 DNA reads TGTGCCAGCAGTGAATACACGGTGACAGGGTTGGGCTACACCTTC. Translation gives CASSEYTVTGLGYTF.